Listed below are T cell receptor beta chains from one sample, sequenced in a study of T cell responses to AZD1222 COVID-19 vaccine. Profiling relied on immunoSEQ multiplex PCR, and the TCRdb table lists in-frame clones only, not all of them. Among approximately 170,000 clones listed, roughly 92% were seen once. The source material was peripheral blood, sampled 28 days after the second AZD1222 dose. Receptor source: an adult who received the AZD1222 COVID-19 vaccine. Each CDR3 is given with its conserved first and last residue. Each record gives: D gene, V gene, J gene, clone size, CDR3 protein, CDR3 DNA. A D gene is named only where the DNA matches it firmly. Clone size, where shown, is once, few, many, or a class for clones that have expanded.

>NA|TRBV14|TRBJ2-4|NA
CASSQAVAKNIQYF
TGTGCCAGCAGCCAAGCGGTAGCCAAAAACATTCAGTACTTC
>NA|TRBV12-3/TRBV12-4|TRBJ2-7|NA
CASSSRRGYEQYF
TGTGCCAGCAGTTCCCGACGGGGATACGAGCAGTACTTC
>NA|TRBV4-1|TRBJ2-1|NA
CASRLGATYNEQFF
TGCGCCAGCAGGCTGGGGGCCACATACAATGAGCAGTTCTTC
>TRBD1|TRBV28|TRBJ2-7|NA
CASSTLGTGTYEQYF
TGTGCCAGCAGTACCCTAGGGACAGGGACCTACGAGCAGTACTTC
>NA|TRBV27|TRBJ1-1|NA
CASSSLGATEAFF
TGTGCCAGCAGTTCCCTGGGTGCCACTGAAGCTTTCTTT
>TRBD1|TRBV7-3|TRBJ2-7|NA
CASSPGQGPYEQYF
TGTGCCAGCAGCCCGGGACAGGGCCCCTACGAGCAGTACTTC
>NA|TRBV7-5|TRBJ2-7|NA
CARSLVGGAVHEQYF
TGTGCCAGAAGCTTAGTGGGGGGCGCGGTCCACGAGCAGTACTTC
>NA|TRBV6-5|TRBJ1-1|once
CASSYYGRGTEAFF
TGTGCCAGCAGTTATTACGGACGGGGCACTGAAGCTTTCTTT
>TRBD2|TRBV2|TRBJ2-1|NA
CASSEAGLAGSYNEQFF
TGTGCCAGCAGTGAAGCTGGACTAGCGGGAAGCTACAATGAGCAGTTCTTC
>NA|TRBV28|TRBJ1-4|NA
CASRPPEAGRGEKLFF
TGTGCCAGCAGACCGCCCGAGGCAGGGCGAGGTGAAAAACTGTTTTTT